This T cell receptor (beta chain) was sequenced for a study of CD8+ T cells in alopecia areata. Extraction and reverse transcription of RNA yielded cDNA as the sequencing template. Assay: immunoSEQ multiplex PCR; the TCRdb copy retains only in-frame clones and omits some. The sample holds about 160,000 clones, around three fifths seen once. Deletions cut 6 bases from V and 8 bases from J, with 17 bases between. The germline CDR1 and CDR2 sequences are SNHLY and FYNNEI. The CDR3 extends over 15 amino acids. Sample treatment: oral pan-JAK inhibitor, 5-10 mg twice daily. This rearrangement joins TRBV2 to TRBJ1-6, with D possibly being TRBD1 (6 bases). The source was CD4+ T cells sorted from blood, collected at week 24, from a patient treated with tofacitinib. The source is a human donor with alopecia areata. Here the CDR3 DNA reads TGTGCCAGCAGCGACAGGTCCCCCCGGGATTCACCCCTCCACTTT. As protein: CASSDRSPRDSPLHF.